This T cell receptor (beta chain) was sequenced for a study of T cells in Graves' hyperthyroidism and ophthalmopathy. This clonotype has a count of ten or more. The TCR beta CDR3 regions underwent amplification using RNA transcripts as the source. In the first-round RT-PCR of the TCR CDR3, the HTBI primer set was used. TCRdb reanalysed the multiplex PCR reads using MiXCR and keeps one entry per CDR3 protein. Of 150,000 to 200,000 distinct CDR3 sequences detected, approximately 15% appear once; the ten largest clones hold roughly 28%. The CDR3 is 14 amino acids. Germline V lookup: CDR1 SGHRS, CDR2 YFSETQ. After removal of 2 bases from V and 7 bases from J, the junction contained 9 bases not matched to a gene.

The rearrangement joins TRBV5-1 to TRBJ2-7, with 7 bases lining up with TRBD1. This TCR was sampled from a woman aged 50 to 60 with Graves' hyperthyroidism. The sequenced material came from blood. The CDR3 sequence is CASSFQGEWREQYF. In nucleotides, the CDR3 is TGCGCCAGCAGCTTTCAGGGGGAATGGAGGGAGCAGTACTTC.